The next 18 T cell receptor beta chains were all read from a single sample in a study of T cell repertoires in cytomegalovirus infection. MiXCR was run by TCRdb on the reads, yielding one entry per CDR3 protein. This sample has about 320,000 distinct CDR3 sequences, with 8% to 9.5% found just once. What was sequenced was PBMCs. The receptors were sampled from a human donor in good health (CMV status not recorded). Some clones in this sample may be carry-over from other donors' samples.

V usage is TRBV7-9 and J usage is TRBJ2-3, with 9 bases fitting TRBD1. The CDR3 totals 14 residues. Germline trimming cut 6 bases from V and 2 bases from J; bases unmatched to any gene: 3. From germline, CDR1 is SEHNR and CDR2 FQNEAQ (reference sequence). The CDR3 region has the DNA TGTGCCAGCAGGGGACAGGGCACCACAGATACGCAGTATTTT. Translation gives CASRGQGTTDTQYF. The full variable domain, in which reference TRBV7-9 and TRBJ2-3 provide the parts outside the CDR3, is DTGVSQNPRHKITKRGQNVTFRCDPISEHNRLYWYRQTLGQGPEFLTYFQNEAQLEKSRLLSDRFSAERPKGSFSTLEIQRTEQGDSAMYLCASRGQGTTDTQYFGPGTRLTVL.

This rearrangement joins TRBV20-1 to TRBJ1-1; D gene unclear. This CDR3 comprises 15 residues. V shed 4 bases and J shed 0 bases, with 15 bases lying between them. The germline V gene has CDR1 DFQATT and CDR2 SNEGSKA (reference sequence). CDR3 bases: TGCAGTGCTATGAACCGGGATACCATGAACACTGAAGCTTTCTTT. The encoded protein is CSAMNRDTMNTEAFF.

This clonotype was seen only a few times. V usage is TRBV6-5 and J usage is TRBJ2-6, with D possibly matching TRBD1 (6 bases). The CDR3 contains 15 residues. V lost 6 bases and J lost 4, with 13 bases in between. Germline V CDR1 and CDR2: MNHEY, SVGAGI. In DNA form, the CDR3 reads TGTGCCAGCAGCCGGGACAAGGCCGGGGCCAACGTCCTGACTTTC. Residues: CASSRDKAGANVLTF.

This clonotype came up many times. This chain joins TRBV10-1 and TRBJ2-5; a possible D gene is TRBD2 (5 bases). This CDR3 contains 16 residues. Germline CDR1 is WNHNN and CDR2 is SYGVQD (reference sequence). Trimming cost V 0 bases and J 1 base, with 12 bases left between them. CDR3 in amino acids: CASSESKLGSQETQYF. The CDR3 nucleotides are TGCGCCAGCAGTGAGTCGAAGTTGGGGAGCCAAGAGACCCAGTACTTC.

This clonotype was observed at least ten times. The V gene is TRBV7-2, the J gene TRBJ2-1; 15 bases match TRBD2. CDR1 is SGHTA, CDR2 FQGNSA, per germline. V lost 4 bases to trimming and J lost 9 bases; unmatched junction nucleotides: 16. The CDR3 sequence is 19 residues long. The CDR3 bases are TGTGCCAGCAGCTCCCAAGGGACTAGCGGGGGGATTCGCTCGGTTGAGCAGTTCTTC. It is translated as CASSSQGTSGGIRSVEQFF.

This clonotype came up many times. The chain links TRBV7-2 to TRBJ1-6; a possible D gene is TRBD1 (5 bases). With 2 bases removed from V and 7 bases from J, the gap between germline ends came to 15 bases. This CDR3 has 16 residues. Germline V gene lookup returns CDR1 SGHTA and CDR2 FQGNSA. CDR3 region: CASSLLGVRMNSPLHF. CDR3 DNA: TGTGCCAGCAGCTTATTAGGGGTGCGGATGAATTCACCCCTCCACTTT.

This clonotype was seen many times. CDR3 residues: CASSPPGLAAGANVLTF. CDR3 bases: TGTGCCAGCAGCCCCCCGGGGCTAGCGGCTGGGGCCAACGTCCTGACTTTC. The chain uses TRBV7-2 and TRBJ2-6; the match to TRBD2 covers 7 bases. Unmatched junction bases numbered 9, after V lost 5 bases and J lost 2 bases. Per germline, CDR1 SGHTA and CDR2 FQGNSA. The CDR3 sequence is 17 residues long.

This clonotype was counted at least ten times. The gene calls are TRBV20-1 and TRBJ1-6, with a tentative D call TRBD1 (5 bases). V lost 2 bases to trimming and J lost 7 bases, with 15 bases between them. Germline values: CDR1 DFQATT, CDR2 SNEGSKA (reference sequence). The CDR3 is 15 amino acids. CDR3 sequence: CSARYSRAGNSPLHF. CDR3 sequence (DNA): TGCAGTGCTAGATACTCCAGGGCGGGCAATTCACCCCTCCACTTT.

The chain has TRBV20-1 and TRBJ2-1; no definite D call. This CDR3 has 11 residues. V was cut by 6 bases and J by 5 bases, with 8 bases left in between. The V gene's germline CDR1 is DFQATT and CDR2 SNEGSKA (reference sequence). The CDR3 is CSANTDNEQFF. The CDR3 DNA sequence: TGCAGTGCAAACACGGACAATGAGCAGTTCTTC.

The rearrangement uses TRBV12-5 and TRBJ2-2; 8 bases are shared with TRBD2. There are 17 residues in the CDR3. J lost 0 bases, V lost 0 bases, and 3 bases had no gene match. CDR1 and CDR2 from the germline V gene are LGHNT and FRNRAP. The CDR3 DNA follows: TGTGCTAGTGGTTTGGTCCCTAGCGGGTCGAACACCGGGGAGCTGTTTTTT. It translates to CASGLVPSGSNTGELFF.

This clonotype has more than one count but fewer than ten. The chain couples TRBV6-1 to TRBJ2-1, with 7 bases fitting TRBD1. V lost 2 bases, J lost 10 bases, and 14 bases stayed unmatched. The CDR3 sequence is 16 residues long. The germline V gene has CDR1 MNHNS and CDR2 SASEGT. The CDR3 bases are TGTGCCAGCAGTGAATTTAGGGGGCCCCCTCCAGGAGAGCAGTTCTTC. It encodes CASSEFRGPPPGEQFF.

Ten or more counts support this clonotype. The rearrangement links TRBV7-2 to TRBJ2-7; D perhaps matches TRBD2 (5 bases). There are 13 residues in the CDR3. CDR1 and CDR2 (germline): SGHTA, FQGNSA. V lost 1 base and J lost 7, with 11 bases in between. The CDR3 nucleotides read TGTGCCAGCAGCTTAGTGCCAGGAGGAGAGCAGTACTTC. This gives the protein CASSLVPGGEQYF.

The rearrangement links TRBV7-2 to TRBJ2-5; D ambiguous. CDR1 is SGHTA, CDR2 FQGNSA, per germline. The CDR3 consists of 14 residues. V gave up 3 bases and J gave up 2 bases, with 10 bases separating them. The CDR3 nucleotides read TGTGCCAGCAGCTTTCCTAGGAGACAAGAGACCCAGTACTTC. It encodes CASSFPRRQETQYF.

In regard to this clonotype: No conserved phenylalanine or tryptophan ends this CDR3, so it is likely a read error. The V and J genes are TRBV20-1 and TRBJ2-7; 8 bases agree with TRBD2. Germline V lookup: CDR1 DFQATT, CDR2 SNEGSKA (reference sequence). J was trimmed by 1 base and V by 5 bases; bases with no gene match: 7. This CDR3 has 14 amino acids. CDR3 bases: TGCAGTGCTTCCCCGGGACTAGGATCCTACGAGCAGTACCTC. Amino acids: CSASPGLGSYEQYL.

This clonotype was counted at least ten times. V gene TRBV7-9 combines with J gene TRBJ1-2, with D perhaps matching TRBD1 (5 bases). From germline, CDR1 is SEHNR and CDR2 FQNEAQ (reference sequence). The V end was cut by 0 bases, the J end by 4 bases, with 12 bases between. This CDR3 region has 15 residues. Here the CDR3 DNA reads TGTGCCAGCAGCTTAGCGAAGACAGCCCTCTATGGCTACACCTTC. Protein: CASSLAKTALYGYTF.

The chain links TRBV19 to TRBJ2-6; perhaps TRBD2 as D (5 bases). V lost 7 bases and J lost 2, with 9 bases in between. The length of the CDR3 is 14 residues. Germline CDR1 reads LNHDA; CDR2 reads SQIVND (reference sequence). The CDR3 sequence is CASIRGPGANVLTF. DNA for the CDR3: TGTGCCAGTATACGGGGTCCTGGGGCCAACGTCCTGACTTTC.

This clonotype was found a few times. The J gene is TRBJ2-2, the V gene TRBV11-3, with a weak D call TRBD2 (7 bases). Germline CDR1 and CDR2: SGHNT and YENEEA. The CDR3 sequence is 16 residues long. V lost 5 bases to trimming and J lost 4 bases, with 17 bases between them. The CDR3 coding sequence is TGTGCCAGCAGCCACCTGGGGGGGCGAGTCACCGGGGAGCTGTTTTTT. This gives the protein CASSHLGGRVTGELFF.

The chain links TRBV6-5 to TRBJ2-3; the D gene is possibly TRBD2 (5 bases). This CDR3 contains 15 residues. CDR1 and CDR2 from the germline V gene are MNHEY and SVGAGI. Between the trimmed V and J ends, which lost 5 bases and 0 bases, there was a span of 12 bases. This CDR3 is CASSTQADSTDTQYF. In DNA, the CDR3 is TGTGCCAGCAGTACTCAAGCGGACAGCACAGATACGCAGTATTTT.